Each of the 27 T cell receptor beta chains below was sequenced from the same sample in a study of blood T cell repertoires in COVID-19. Measured with immunoSEQ multiplex PCR; TCRdb has only the in-frame clones, and not every one. Here the sample spans around 99,000 clones, around three quarters being singletons. Sequences were obtained from peripheral blood. These TCRs come from a man in his fifties who had recovered from COVID-19.

This clone appeared many times. The genes are TRBV7-9 and TRBJ1-3, with TRBD1 as a possible D gene (5 bases). V was clipped by 8 bases and J by 0 bases, with 11 bases between them. The CDR3 totals 14 residues. CDR1 and CDR2 (germline): SEHNR, FQNEAQ (reference sequence). The CDR3, as DNA: TGTGCCAGCCGGGGGGTTAGCTCTGGAAACACCATATATTTT. It yields the protein CASRGVSSGNTIYF.

The rearrangement links TRBV19 to TRBJ1-2; D gene ambiguous. The CDR3 has 13 residues. The V and J ends lost 3 bases and 8 bases respectively, with 13 bases between them. Germline CDR1 is LNHDA and CDR2 is SQIVND (reference sequence). This chain's CDR3 is CASSIAREGGYTF. For the CDR3, the DNA is TGTGCCAGTAGTATTGCGCGGGAAGGGGGCTACACCTTC.

The rearrangement joins TRBV6-5 to TRBJ1-1; D is unclear. The CDR3 extends over 13 amino acids. Trimming removed 2 bases at V and 4 bases at J, with 8 bases between. Germline CDR1 is MNHEY and CDR2 is SVGAGI. CDR3 protein: CASSYKAGTEAFF. CDR3 DNA sequence: TGTGCCAGCAGTTACAAGGCGGGCACTGAAGCTTTCTTT.

The chain uses TRBV19 and TRBJ1-5; D possibly corresponds to TRBD1 (5 bases). Germline V gene data show CDR1 as LNHDA and CDR2 as SQIVND (reference sequence). The V end was cut by 3 bases, the J end by 7 bases, with 16 bases between. The CDR3 consists of 15 residues. DNA of the CDR3: TGTGCCAGTAGTATCGGGACCCCCGGGGGGCAGCCCCAGCATTTT. It is translated as CASSIGTPGGQPQHF.

V and J are TRBV7-2 and TRBJ2-7; D not resolved. Germline V gene data show CDR1 as SGHTA and CDR2 as FQGNSA. Trimming removed 1 base from V and 3 bases from J, with 4 bases in between. The CDR3 is 12 residues long. DNA for the CDR3: TGTGCCAGCAGCTTAGTCAGCTACGAGCAGTACTTC. Translated: CASSLVSYEQYF.

This clone has just a few counts. The rearrangement links TRBV5-6 to TRBJ2-7; 9 bases align to TRBD2. The junction had 14 bases not matched to a gene; V was cut back by 1 base and J by 6 bases. The CDR3 is 17 amino acids. Germline lookup yields CDR1 SGHDT and CDR2 YYEEEE. This chain's CDR3 is CASSLRVRNSGSGEQYF. In DNA form, the CDR3 reads TGTGCCAGCAGCTTGAGAGTTCGGAATAGCGGGAGTGGCGAGCAGTACTTC.

The chain is built from TRBV5-1 and TRBJ2-5, with 9 bases identical to TRBD1. V lost 5 bases and J lost 5; bases outside the gene matches: 7. The germline gives CDR1 SGHRS, CDR2 YFSETQ. The CDR3 spans 14 residues. CDR3 residues: CASSDTGGGETQYF. In nucleotides, the CDR3 is TGCGCCAGCAGTGATACAGGGGGCGGGGAGACCCAGTACTTC. Filled out from reference TRBV5-1 and TRBJ2-5, the complete variable domain reads KAGVTQTPRYLIKTRGQQVTLSCSPISGHRSVSWYQQTPGQGLQFLFEYFSETQRNKGNFPGRFSGRQFSNSRSEMNVSTLELGDSALYLCASSDTGGGETQYFGPGTRLLVL.

The chain is built from TRBV7-8 and TRBJ1-4; 8 bases map to TRBD1. V gave up 5 bases and J gave up 4 bases; unmatched junction bases: 12. From germline, CDR1 is SGHVS and CDR2 FQNEAQ. The CDR3 is made up of 17 amino acids. The CDR3, as DNA: TGTGCCAGCAGCCTACCGACAGGGGAATCCTATAATGAAAAACTGTTTTTT. As protein: CASSLPTGESYNEKLFF.

The rearrangement joins TRBV19 to TRBJ1-5; D perhaps matches TRBD1 (5 bases). Looked up from germline, CDR1 is LNHDA and CDR2 is SQIVND (reference sequence). The CDR3 is made up of 15 amino acids. Trimming stripped 2 bases from V and 6 bases from J, with 14 bases between. Here the CDR3 reads CASSIFGGVGQPQHF. The CDR3 DNA follows: TGTGCCAGTAGTATATTCGGGGGGGTCGGTCAGCCCCAGCATTTT.

The J gene is TRBJ2-7, the V gene TRBV6-1; the D gene is possibly TRBD2 (6 bases). Deletions cut 1 base from V and 3 bases from J, with 10 bases between. The CDR3 length is 14 residues. Per the germline V gene, CDR1 is MNHNS and CDR2 is SASEGT. The CDR3 loop is CASSEVYGGYEQYF. For the CDR3, the DNA is TGTGCCAGCAGTGAAGTTTACGGGGGCTACGAGCAGTACTTC.

The chain combines TRBV12-3 or TRBV12-4 with TRBJ2-6; D is undetermined. This CDR3 contains 13 residues. The V gene lost 6 bases and the J gene lost 1 base, with 4 bases spanning the gap. The CDR3 nucleotides read TGTGCCAGCAGCAATTCTGGGGCCAACGTCCTGACTTTC. Translated: CASSNSGANVLTF.

The rearrangement joins TRBV5-8 to TRBJ2-2; unclear D gene. V was cut by 2 bases and J by 0 bases, with 11 bases left in between. Looked up from germline, CDR1 is SGHTS and CDR2 is YDEGEE. CDR3 length equals 16 residues. CDR3 bases: TGTGCCAGCAGCTTAGAACACCAGTCGAACACCGGGGAGCTGTTTTTT. This encodes CASSLEHQSNTGELFF.

The V call is TRBV12-3 or TRBV12-4, the J call TRBJ1-1; D perhaps matches TRBD1 (5 bases). There are 13 residues in the CDR3. Deletions cut 8 bases from V and 6 bases from J, with 16 bases between. CDR3 loop: CASSRGGVAEAFF. The CDR3 nucleotides are TGTGCCAGCTCCCGTGGGGGGGTCGCTGAAGCTTTCTTT.

CDR3 DNA sequence: TGTGCCACGCATCCGGGACTAGGCTACAATGAGCAGTTCTTC. It encodes CATHPGLGYNEQFF. The chain recombines TRBV10-3 with TRBJ2-1, with 8 bases matching TRBD2. Germline V lookup: CDR1 ENHRY, CDR2 SYGVKD. Losses at the gene ends were 10 bases for V and 3 bases for J; bases not matched to a gene: 8. The CDR3 is made up of 14 amino acids.

This rearrangement joins TRBV7-9 to TRBJ1-1; D may be TRBD1 (5 bases). Trimming took 3 bases from V and 8 from J, leaving 16 bases between them. The V gene's germline CDR1 is SEHNR and CDR2 FQNEAQ (reference sequence). This CDR3 region has 14 residues. For the CDR3, the DNA is TGTGCCAGCAGCTTGGGCCAAAGGGGAGGGGAAGCTTTCTTT. This codes for CASSLGQRGGEAFF.

This chain links TRBV5-5 with TRBJ2-2; maybe TRBD1 (5 bases). V dropped 1 base and J dropped 2 bases, with 9 bases sitting between them. From germline, CDR1 is SGHKS and CDR2 YYEKEE (reference sequence). This CDR3 contains 15 residues. The CDR3 sequence: CASSLQDTNTGELFF. CDR3 DNA sequence: TGTGCCAGCAGCTTGCAGGACACTAACACCGGGGAGCTGTTTTTT.

In DNA form, the CDR3 reads TGTGCCAGTAGTATGAACAGGGTTAATTCACCCCTCCACTTT. This gives the protein CASSMNRVNSPLHF. The chain carries TRBV19 and TRBJ1-6, with TRBD1 as a possible D gene (6 bases). The CDR3 runs to 14 residues. The V gene lost 3 bases and the J gene lost 6 bases, with 9 bases spanning the gap. The V gene's germline CDR1 is LNHDA and CDR2 SQIVND (reference sequence).

This clone was picked up one time. The J gene is TRBJ2-7, the V gene TRBV24-1; 7 bases match TRBD1. V trimming: 4 bases; J trimming: 7 bases; junction bases outside the gene matches: 12. Germline CDR1 reads KGHDR; CDR2 reads SFDVKD. The CDR3 has 15 amino acids. The CDR3 loop is CATSDLNDRAGEQYF. In DNA form, the CDR3 reads TGTGCCACCAGTGACCTTAACGACAGGGCTGGGGAGCAGTACTTC.

The chain carries TRBV19 and TRBJ2-7; 9 bases fit TRBD1. With V trimmed by 5 bases and J by 1 base, 9 bases remained unmatched. Germline assignment: CDR1 LNHDA and CDR2 SQIVND (reference sequence). The CDR3 runs 16 residues. The CDR3 spells CASSPQGTGRSYEQYF. The CDR3 DNA reads as TGTGCCAGTAGTCCCCAGGGGACAGGGCGTTCCTACGAGCAGTACTTC.

J is TRBJ2-2 and V is TRBV14; the D gene is possibly TRBD1 (6 bases). This CDR3 comprises 15 residues. Germline CDR1 and CDR2: SGHDN and FVKESK. V lost 1 base and J 0 bases, leaving 6 bases between the germline ends. CDR3 sequence reads: CASSQGTANTGELFF. The CDR3 DNA is TGTGCCAGCAGCCAAGGGACAGCGAACACCGGGGAGCTGTTTTTT.

The chain is built from TRBV18 and TRBJ2-3; the match to TRBD2 covers 9 bases. The CDR3 runs 14 residues. CDR1 KGHSH and CDR2 LQKENI come from the germline V gene. J lost 6 bases, V lost 3 bases, and 4 bases had no gene match. CDR3 sequence (DNA): TGTGCCAGCTCACCGCGGGGGGGCCGCGATACGCAGTATTTT. Encoded protein: CASSPRGGRDTQYF. The full variable domain, in which reference TRBV18 and TRBJ2-3 provide the parts outside the CDR3, is NAGVMQNPRHLVRRRGQEARLRCSPMKGHSHVYWYRQLPEEGLKFMVYLQKENIIDESGMPKERFSAEFPKEGPSILRIQQVVRGDSAAYFCASSPRGGRDTQYFGPGTRLTVL.

J is TRBJ2-1 and V is TRBV24-1, with D tentatively TRBD2 (5 bases). The germline V gene encodes CDR1 KGHDR and CDR2 SFDVKD. The CDR3 has 15 amino acids. Trimming shortened V by 7 bases and J by 4 bases, and 16 bases separated the two germline ends. The CDR3 reads CATSPGTLQYNEQFF. CDR3 DNA sequence: TGTGCCACCAGCCCGGGAACATTACAATACAATGAGCAGTTCTTC.

The J gene is TRBJ1-2, the V gene TRBV2; TRBD1 is a possible D gene (6 bases). Germline assignment: CDR1 SNHLY and CDR2 FYNNEI. This CDR3 has 14 amino acids. The V end was cut by 6 bases, the J end by 7 bases, with 18 bases between. CDR3 in amino acids: CASSEGTLARGYTF. CDR3 nucleotide sequence: TGTGCCAGCAGCGAGGGGACATTAGCGCGTGGCTACACCTTC.

The chain carries TRBV2 and TRBJ1-5, with D perhaps matching TRBD1 (6 bases). Trimming removed 3 bases from V and 3 bases from J, with 12 bases in between. The CDR3 is made up of 15 amino acids. Germline V gene data show CDR1 as SNHLY and CDR2 as FYNNEI. CDR3 DNA: TGTGCCAGCAGTGAGCAGGGGATCACCAATCAGCCCCAGCATTTT. This codes for CASSEQGITNQPQHF.

Of note for this clone: Germline and junction disagree at one end, which may indicate a read error. The V call is TRBV19, the J call TRBJ2-7; 7 nucleotides align to TRBD1. Germline-derived CDR1 and CDR2 are LNHDA and SQIVND (reference sequence). The CDR3 spans 16 residues. The CDR3 spells CASRSAGSLQTQTGDF. DNA for the CDR3: TGTGCCAGTAGATCCGCCGGAAGCCTCCAGACTCAAACAGGGGACTTC.

This clone appeared once. A junction end diverges from the germline sequence, so it may reflect a read error. V is TRBV10-3 and J is TRBJ2-1; 10 positions match TRBD2. Germline-derived CDR1 and CDR2 are ENHRY and SYGVKD. The CDR3 runs 14 residues. The CDR3 reads CAISEGLAGATGIF. CDR3 in DNA: TGTGCCATCAGTGAAGGGCTAGCGGGGGCTACAGGGATCTTC.

This clone was observed once. The chain has TRBV7-2 and TRBJ2-7, with a weak D call TRBD2 (5 bases). The CDR3 covers 12 residues. The germline V gene has CDR1 SGHTA and CDR2 FQGNSA. Trimming removed 5 bases from V and 3 bases from J, with 8 bases in between. The CDR3 DNA follows: TGTGCCAGCAGCCCCGACTACTACGAGCAGTACTTC. It specifies CASSPDYYEQYF.